The clone carrying this T cell receptor (beta chain) was observed a single time. A junction boundary mismatches the germline segment, possibly from a read error. Tregs were sorted as CD4+CD25+CD127-/low cells. Semi-nested PCR with Nested Universal Primer A followed constant-region reverse priming of full-length variable regions. TCRdb called the 5' RACE reads again in MiXCR, with one record for every CDR3 protein. The repertoire holds approximately 40,000 distinct CDR3 sequences, roughly a fifth seen once, with about 4.1% in the top ten. The source is a female donor with breast cancer. The source material was Tregs sorted from blood.

CDR3 bases: TGTGCCAGTAGTATGGGAGGAGACTACAATGAGCGGTTCTTC. Amino acid sequence: CASSMGGDYNERFF. V gene TRBV19 combines with J gene TRBJ2-1; D might be TRBD2 (6 bases). Germline V lookup: CDR1 LNHDA, CDR2 SQIVND (reference sequence). CDR3 length: 14 amino acids.